A selection of T cell receptor beta chains follows, all from one sample in a study of T-cell memory formation after mild COVID-19. TCRdb independently ran MiXCR on the 5' RACE reads; one entry per CDR3 protein. The sample contains 350,000 to 450,000 distinct CDR3 sequences, 15% to 20% of which appear only once. Sequencing was done on a sample of PBMCs or a T cell subset sorted from them (not recorded which). Receptor source: an adult woman who had mild COVID-19 (a few samples of this study predate the infection). Cell type and time point are not known. Both conserved end residues are trimmed from each CDR3.

j_gene: TRBJ2-5; v_gene: TRBV18; CDR3aa: ASSPPAREETQY
j_gene: TRBJ1-3; v_gene: TRBV5-1; CDR3aa: ASSPPGNSGNTIY
j_gene: TRBJ2-5; v_gene: TRBV10-3; CDR3aa: AISVQGWQETQY
j_gene: TRBJ1-1; v_gene: TRBV19; CDR3aa: ASSPGNEGRSAF
j_gene: TRBJ2-3; v_gene: TRBV5-6; CDR3aa: ASSFASGYTDTQY
j_gene: TRBJ1-1; v_gene: TRBV9; CDR3aa: ASSALQRANTEAF
j_gene: TRBJ1-5; v_gene: TRBV12-3/TRBV12-4; CDR3aa: ASSPSGTDQPQH
j_gene: TRBJ2-1; v_gene: TRBV7-7; CDR3aa: ASSPRAGGPVYNEQF
j_gene: TRBJ2-5; v_gene: TRBV7-3; CDR3aa: ASSTRGGEEETQY
j_gene: TRBJ2-1; v_gene: TRBV24-1; CDR3aa: ATAREGPRQF
j_gene: TRBJ1-4; v_gene: TRBV27; CDR3aa: ASSLRGAGEKLF
j_gene: TRBJ2-2; v_gene: TRBV29-1; CDR3aa: SVGLAANTGELF
j_gene: TRBJ1-3; v_gene: TRBV12-3/TRBV12-4; CDR3aa: ASSLRAGQMGNTIY
j_gene: TRBJ2-5; v_gene: TRBV2; CDR3aa: ASSGRSGRAETQY
j_gene: TRBJ2-1; v_gene: TRBV7-2; CDR3aa: ASSFVGGGAYNEQF
j_gene: TRBJ2-1; v_gene: TRBV10-3; CDR3aa: AISGQEGTYNEQF
j_gene: TRBJ2-7; v_gene: TRBV5-4; CDR3aa: ASSFASGYEQY
j_gene: TRBJ2-7; v_gene: TRBV7-9; CDR3aa: ASSFSVGQGYYEQY
j_gene: TRBJ2-3; v_gene: TRBV12-3/TRBV12-4; CDR3aa: ASSRSSGTDTQY
j_gene: TRBJ1-1; v_gene: TRBV19; CDR3aa: ASSMTGANTEAF
j_gene: TRBJ1-2; v_gene: TRBV11-2; CDR3aa: ASSLDDGTLDGYT
j_gene: TRBJ2-5; v_gene: TRBV7-7; CDR3aa: ASSAETKVGLAGSEETQY
j_gene: TRBJ1-2; v_gene: TRBV6-4; CDR3aa: ASRKSGGIGYT
j_gene: TRBJ1-2; v_gene: TRBV12-3/TRBV12-4; CDR3aa: ASSPRTAKGGYT
j_gene: TRBJ2-7; v_gene: TRBV10-3; CDR3aa: AISEAGQGFYEQY
j_gene: TRBJ2-4; v_gene: TRBV7-2; CDR3aa: ASSLVMGLAGPAKNIQY
j_gene: TRBJ1-5; v_gene: TRBV4-1; CDR3aa: ASSHPTRQGASSNQPQH
j_gene: TRBJ2-7; v_gene: TRBV20-1; CDR3aa: SARDTGTGTYEQY
j_gene: TRBJ2-7; v_gene: TRBV15; CDR3aa: ATSSGDLTLYEQY
j_gene: TRBJ2-7; v_gene: TRBV6-2/TRBV6-3; CDR3aa: ASSYGQGDEQY
j_gene: TRBJ2-3; v_gene: TRBV25-1; CDR3aa: ASRRIGTSGLDRDTQY
j_gene: TRBJ2-7; v_gene: TRBV9; CDR3aa: ASSVGGDEQY
j_gene: TRBJ1-6; v_gene: TRBV5-1; CDR3aa: ASSLGTEDGGSPLH
j_gene: TRBJ2-1; v_gene: TRBV29-1; CDR3aa: SVEPPGQVVGEQF
j_gene: TRBJ2-7; v_gene: TRBV7-2; CDR3aa: ASSLDGTGNYEQY
j_gene: TRBJ2-7; v_gene: TRBV4-2; CDR3aa: ASSLQDGNYEQY
j_gene: TRBJ2-6; v_gene: TRBV7-2; CDR3aa: ASSATGQDSGANVLT
j_gene: TRBJ2-7; v_gene: TRBV7-9; CDR3aa: ASSLSPAGGSYEQY
j_gene: TRBJ2-7; v_gene: TRBV12-3/TRBV12-4; CDR3aa: ASTPASSYEQY
j_gene: TRBJ2-1; v_gene: TRBV5-1; CDR3aa: ASSLGGGPIYNEQF
j_gene: TRBJ2-7; v_gene: TRBV12-3/TRBV12-4; CDR3aa: ASRPTSGEQY